This T cell receptor beta chain was found in a study of blood T cells in healthy people across ages. This clonotype occurred a few times. This CDR3 region has 13 residues. Germline values: CDR1 GTSNPN, CDR2 SVGIG (reference sequence). J gave up 2 bases and V 6 bases, and 5 bases lay outside the gene matches. Sample-barcoded 5' priming and a J-beta primer mix drove a second PCR of about 6 to 12 cycles. TCRdb processed the 5' RACE reads anew with MiXCR; each CDR3 protein has one entry. The data show roughly 790,000 distinct CDR3 sequences, 35% to 45% seen once. The sample taken for sequencing was blood. This receptor was identified in an older woman in good health. V gene TRBV30 combines with J gene TRBJ2-7, with 9 bases lining up with TRBD1. CDR3 sequence: CACSGQGPYEQYF. CDR3 DNA sequence: TGTGCCTGTTCGGGACAGGGACCCTACGAGCAGTACTTC.